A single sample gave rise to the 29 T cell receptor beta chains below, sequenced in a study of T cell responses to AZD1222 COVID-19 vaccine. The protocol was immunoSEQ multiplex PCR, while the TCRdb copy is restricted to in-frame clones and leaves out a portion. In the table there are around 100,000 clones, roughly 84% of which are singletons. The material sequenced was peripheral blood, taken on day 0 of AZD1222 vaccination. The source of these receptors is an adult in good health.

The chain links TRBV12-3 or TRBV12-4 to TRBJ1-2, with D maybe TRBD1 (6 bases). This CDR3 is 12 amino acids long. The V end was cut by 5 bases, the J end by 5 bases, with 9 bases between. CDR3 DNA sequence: TGTGCCAGCAGTAGGACAGAGTATGGCTACACCTTC. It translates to CASSRTEYGYTF.

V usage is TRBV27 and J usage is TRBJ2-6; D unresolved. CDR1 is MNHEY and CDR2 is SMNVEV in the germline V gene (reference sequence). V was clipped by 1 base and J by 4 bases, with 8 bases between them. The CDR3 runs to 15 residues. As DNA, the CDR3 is TGTGCCAGCAGTTTATGGGTCGGAGGGGCCAACGTCCTGACTTTC. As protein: CASSLWVGGANVLTF.

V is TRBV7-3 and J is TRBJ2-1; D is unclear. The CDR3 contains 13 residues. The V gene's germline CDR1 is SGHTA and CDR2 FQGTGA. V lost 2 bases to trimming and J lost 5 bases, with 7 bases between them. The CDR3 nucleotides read TGTGCCAGCAGCTTAGGCGACCACAATGAGCAGTTCTTC. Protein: CASSLGDHNEQFF.

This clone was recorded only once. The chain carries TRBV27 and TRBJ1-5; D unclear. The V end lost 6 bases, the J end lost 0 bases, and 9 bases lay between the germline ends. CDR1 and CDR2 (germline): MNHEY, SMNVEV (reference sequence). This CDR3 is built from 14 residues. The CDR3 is CASRPELSNQPQHF. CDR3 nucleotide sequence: TGTGCCAGCAGGCCAGAACTTAGCAATCAGCCCCAGCATTTT.

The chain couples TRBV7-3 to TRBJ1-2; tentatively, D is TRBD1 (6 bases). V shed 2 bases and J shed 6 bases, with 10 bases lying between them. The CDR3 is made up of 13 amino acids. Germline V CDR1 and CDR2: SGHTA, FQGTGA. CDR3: CASSLLAGDGYTF. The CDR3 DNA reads TGTGCCAGCAGCTTATTGGCAGGGGATGGCTACACCTTC.

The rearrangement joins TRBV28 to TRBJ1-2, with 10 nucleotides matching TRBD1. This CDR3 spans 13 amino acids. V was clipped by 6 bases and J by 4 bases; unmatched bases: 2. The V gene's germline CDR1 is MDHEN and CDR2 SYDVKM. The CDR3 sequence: CASSRDRGYGYTF. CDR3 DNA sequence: TGTGCCAGCAGCCGGGACAGGGGCTATGGCTACACCTTC.

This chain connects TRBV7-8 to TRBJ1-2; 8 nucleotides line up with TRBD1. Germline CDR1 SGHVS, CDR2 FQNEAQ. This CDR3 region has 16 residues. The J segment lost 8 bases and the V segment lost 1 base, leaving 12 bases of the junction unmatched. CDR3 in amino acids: CASSLGPWGTGGGYTF. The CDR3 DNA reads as TGTGCCAGCAGCTTAGGCCCCTGGGGGACAGGAGGGGGCTACACCTTC.

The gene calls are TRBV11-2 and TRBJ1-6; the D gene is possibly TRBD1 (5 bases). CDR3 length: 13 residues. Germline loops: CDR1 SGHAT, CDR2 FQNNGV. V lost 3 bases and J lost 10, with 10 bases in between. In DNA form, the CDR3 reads TGTGCCAGCAGCTTTCCGGGACCCTCACCCCTCCACTTT. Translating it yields CASSFPGPSPLHF.

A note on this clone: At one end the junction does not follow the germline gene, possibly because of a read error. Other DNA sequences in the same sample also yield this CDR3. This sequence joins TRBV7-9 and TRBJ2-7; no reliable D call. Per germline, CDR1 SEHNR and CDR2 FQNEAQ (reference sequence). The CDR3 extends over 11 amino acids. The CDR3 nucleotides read TGTGCCAGCAGTTTAGTCTACGAGCAGTACTTC. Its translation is CASSLVYEQYF.

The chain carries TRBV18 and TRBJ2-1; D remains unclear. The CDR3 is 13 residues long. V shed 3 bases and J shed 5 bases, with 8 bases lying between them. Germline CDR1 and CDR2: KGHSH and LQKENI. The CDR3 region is CASSPGLNNEQFF. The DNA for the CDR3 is TGTGCCAGCTCACCCGGCCTGAACAATGAGCAGTTCTTC.

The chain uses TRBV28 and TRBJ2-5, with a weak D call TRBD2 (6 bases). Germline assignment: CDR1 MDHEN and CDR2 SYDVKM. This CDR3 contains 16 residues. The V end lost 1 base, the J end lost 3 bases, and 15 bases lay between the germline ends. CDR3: CASSLSAGSGEETQYF. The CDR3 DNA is TGTGCCAGCAGTTTATCCGCGGGGTCGGGAGAAGAGACCCAGTACTTC.

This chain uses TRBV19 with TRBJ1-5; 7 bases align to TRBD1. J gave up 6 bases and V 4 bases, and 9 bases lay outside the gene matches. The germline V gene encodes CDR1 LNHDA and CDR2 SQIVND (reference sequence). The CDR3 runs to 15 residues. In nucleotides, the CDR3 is TGTGCCAGTAGTAGAGACAGGGCCGGGGGTCAGCCCCAGCATTTT. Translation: CASSRDRAGGQPQHF.

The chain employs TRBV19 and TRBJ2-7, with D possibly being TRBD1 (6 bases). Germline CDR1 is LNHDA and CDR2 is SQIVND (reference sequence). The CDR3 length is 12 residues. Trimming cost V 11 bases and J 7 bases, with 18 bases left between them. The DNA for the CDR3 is TGTGCCGGCAGGGGTCCAGCTGGGGAGCAGTACTTC. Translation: CAGRGPAGEQYF.

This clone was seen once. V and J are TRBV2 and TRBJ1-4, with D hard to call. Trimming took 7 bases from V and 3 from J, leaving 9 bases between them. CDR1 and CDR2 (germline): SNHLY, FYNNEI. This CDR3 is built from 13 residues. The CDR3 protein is CASKDDSNEKLFF. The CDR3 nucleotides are TGTGCCAGCAAGGACGATTCTAATGAAAAACTGTTTTTT. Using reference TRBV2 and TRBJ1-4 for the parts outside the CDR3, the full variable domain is EPEVTQTPSHQVTQMGQEVILRCVPISNHLYFYWYRQILGQKVEFLVSFYNNEISEKSEIFDDQFSVERPDGSNFTLKIRSTKLEDSAMYFCASKDDSNEKLFFGSGTQLSVL.

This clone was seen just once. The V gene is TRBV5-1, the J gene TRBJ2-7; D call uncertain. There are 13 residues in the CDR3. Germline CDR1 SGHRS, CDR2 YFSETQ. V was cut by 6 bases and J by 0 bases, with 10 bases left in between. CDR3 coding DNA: TGCGCCAGCAAGCTGAGCGTCTCCTACGAGCAGTACTTC. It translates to CASKLSVSYEQYF. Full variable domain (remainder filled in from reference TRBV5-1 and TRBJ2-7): KAGVTQTPRYLIKTRGQQVTLSCSPISGHRSVSWYQQTPGQGLQFLFEYFSETQRNKGNFPGRFSGRQFSNSRSEMNVSTLELGDSALYLCASKLSVSYEQYFGPGTRLTVT.

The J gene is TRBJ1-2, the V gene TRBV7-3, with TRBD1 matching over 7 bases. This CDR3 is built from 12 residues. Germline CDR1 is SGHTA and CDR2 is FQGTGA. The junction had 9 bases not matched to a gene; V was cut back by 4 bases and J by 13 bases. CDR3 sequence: CASSSRTGFLTF. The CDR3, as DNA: TGTGCCAGCAGCTCCCGGACAGGATTTCTCACCTTC.

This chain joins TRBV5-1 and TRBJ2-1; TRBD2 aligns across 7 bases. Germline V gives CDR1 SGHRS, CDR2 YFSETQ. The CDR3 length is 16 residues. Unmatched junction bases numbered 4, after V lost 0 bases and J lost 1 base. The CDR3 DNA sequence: TGCGCCAGCAGCTTGGTGGCGGGAGCATCCTACAATGAGCAGTTCTTC. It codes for CASSLVAGASYNEQFF.

The CDR3 here is CASSPGTGSSYEQYF. The CDR3 DNA follows: TGTGCCAGCTCACCCGGGACAGGGTCCTCCTACGAGCAGTACTTC. V usage is TRBV18 and J usage is TRBJ2-7, with 9 nucleotides matching TRBD1. Unmatched junction bases numbered 3, after V lost 3 bases and J lost 0 bases. The CDR3 spans 15 residues. From germline, CDR1 is KGHSH and CDR2 LQKENI.

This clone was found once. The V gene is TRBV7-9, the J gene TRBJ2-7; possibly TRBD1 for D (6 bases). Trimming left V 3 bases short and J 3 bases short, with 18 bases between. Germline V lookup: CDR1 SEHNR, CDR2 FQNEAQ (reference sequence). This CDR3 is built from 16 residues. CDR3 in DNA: TGTGCCAGCAGCTTCACAGGGCAGGGCGTGGACTACGAGCAGTACTTC. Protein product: CASSFTGQGVDYEQYF.

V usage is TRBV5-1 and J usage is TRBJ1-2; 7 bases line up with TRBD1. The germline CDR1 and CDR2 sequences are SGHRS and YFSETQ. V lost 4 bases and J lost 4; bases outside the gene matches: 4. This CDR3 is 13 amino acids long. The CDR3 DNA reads TGCGCCAGCAGCCAGGGGGGATTCTATGGCTACACCTTC. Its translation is CASSQGGFYGYTF.

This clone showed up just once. CDR3 protein: CASSWGTGNQPQHF. The CDR3 DNA reads as TGTGCCAGCAGTTGGGGGACAGGCAATCAGCCCCAGCATTTT. This sequence joins TRBV28 and TRBJ1-5; 7 nucleotides align to TRBD1. Germline lookup yields CDR1 MDHEN and CDR2 SYDVKM. CDR3 length: 14 amino acids. The V and J ends lost 4 bases and 2 bases, in that order; junction bases with no gene match: 2.

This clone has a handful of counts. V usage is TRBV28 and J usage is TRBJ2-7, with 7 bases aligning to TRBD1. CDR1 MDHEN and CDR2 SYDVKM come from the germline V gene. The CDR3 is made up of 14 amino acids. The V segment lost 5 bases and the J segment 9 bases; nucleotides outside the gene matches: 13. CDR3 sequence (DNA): TGTGCCAGCAGTACCGGGACAGCCTTTTCGGGGCAGTACTTC. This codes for CASSTGTAFSGQYF.

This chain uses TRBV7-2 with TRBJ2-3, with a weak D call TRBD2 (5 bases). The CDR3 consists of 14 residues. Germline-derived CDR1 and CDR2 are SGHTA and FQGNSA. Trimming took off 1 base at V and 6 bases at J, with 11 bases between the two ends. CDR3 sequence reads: CASSLGGFRDTQYF. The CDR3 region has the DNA TGTGCCAGCAGCTTAGGAGGGTTTAGGGATACGCAGTATTTT.

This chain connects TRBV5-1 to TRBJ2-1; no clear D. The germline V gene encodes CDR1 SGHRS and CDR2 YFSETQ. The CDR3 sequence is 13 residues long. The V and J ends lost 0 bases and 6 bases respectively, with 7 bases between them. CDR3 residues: CASSLVGSNEQFF. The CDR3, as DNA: TGCGCCAGCAGCTTGGTAGGAAGCAATGAGCAGTTCTTC.

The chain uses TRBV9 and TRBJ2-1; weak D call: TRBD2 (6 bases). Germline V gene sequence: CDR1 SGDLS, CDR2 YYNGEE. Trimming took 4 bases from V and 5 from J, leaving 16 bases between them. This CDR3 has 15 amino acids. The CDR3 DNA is TGTGCCAGCAGCCCCGTCCGGGGGTTTAACAATGAGCAGTTCTTC. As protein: CASSPVRGFNNEQFF.

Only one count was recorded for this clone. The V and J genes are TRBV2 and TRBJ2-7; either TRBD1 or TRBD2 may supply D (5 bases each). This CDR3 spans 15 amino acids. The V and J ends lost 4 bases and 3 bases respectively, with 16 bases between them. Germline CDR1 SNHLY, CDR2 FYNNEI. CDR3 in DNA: TGTGCCAGCAGTGCCCGGGACCCTAGGTACTACGAGCAGTACTTC. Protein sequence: CASSARDPRYYEQYF.

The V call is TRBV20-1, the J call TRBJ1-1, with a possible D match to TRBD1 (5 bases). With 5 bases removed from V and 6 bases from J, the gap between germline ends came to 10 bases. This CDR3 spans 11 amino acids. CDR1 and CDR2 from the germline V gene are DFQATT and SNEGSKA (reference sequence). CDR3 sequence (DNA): TGCAGTGCTCCAGGGATTTCTGAAGCTTTCTTT. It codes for CSAPGISEAFF.

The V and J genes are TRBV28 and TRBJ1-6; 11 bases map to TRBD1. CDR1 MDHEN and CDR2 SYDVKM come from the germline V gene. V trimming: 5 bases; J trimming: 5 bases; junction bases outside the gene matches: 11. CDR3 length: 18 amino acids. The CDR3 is CASSPTNRDRGNNSPLHF. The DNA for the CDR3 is TGTGCCAGCAGTCCCACCAACCGGGACAGGGGGAATAATTCACCCCTCCACTTT.

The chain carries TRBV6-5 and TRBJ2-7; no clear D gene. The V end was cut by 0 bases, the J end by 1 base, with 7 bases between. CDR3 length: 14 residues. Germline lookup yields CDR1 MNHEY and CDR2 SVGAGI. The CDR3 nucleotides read TGTGCCAGCAGTTACTCCCGTGCGTCCTACGAGCAGTACTTC. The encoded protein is CASSYSRASYEQYF.